This T cell receptor (beta chain) is from a study of T cell repertoires in cytomegalovirus infection. In its sample, this clonotype was seen a few times. One entry per CDR3 protein, called by TCRdb with MiXCR from the reads. The sample contains 400,000 to 550,000 distinct CDR3 sequences, around 11% of which appear only once. The CDR3 covers 14 residues. Trimming shortened V by 7 bases and J by 0 bases, and 10 bases separated the two germline ends. Per germline, CDR1 SNHLY and CDR2 FYNNEI. The clonotype was recovered from a human donor in good health (CMV status not recorded). Some clones in this sample may be carry-over from other donors' samples. The V gene is TRBV2, the J gene TRBJ2-1; the D is unclear. Sequencing was performed on PBMCs. The CDR3 DNA is TGTGCCAGCATCGATAGGGACTCCTACAATGAGCAGTTCTTC. Translating gives CASIDRDSYNEQFF.